The 24 T cell receptor beta chains given below trace back to one sample, sequenced in a study. TCRdb recomputed calls from the 5' RACE reads with MiXCR, one row per CDR3 protein. The sample records more than 45,000 distinct CDR3 sequences, around 28% being singletons. The sequenced material came from tumor-infiltrating memory CD4+ T cells sorted from the breast tumor. Stated subset: memory CD4+ T cells, CD4+CD45RO+CD25-. These receptors originate from a female donor with breast cancer.

The chain uses TRBV5-1 and TRBJ2-7; D is tentatively TRBD1 or TRBD2 (5 bases each). CDR3 length equals 13 residues. Per germline, CDR1 SGHRS and CDR2 YFSETQ. The germline V and J ends were trimmed by 2 bases and 3 bases, with 9 bases remaining between them. The chain's CDR3 is CASSFGANYEQYF. DNA of the CDR3: TGCGCCAGCAGCTTCGGGGCAAACTACGAGCAGTACTTC.

This clonotype was seen only once. The chain joins TRBV2 to TRBJ2-5; D uncertain. Per germline, CDR1 SNHLY and CDR2 FYNNEI. Trimming cost V 6 bases and J 2 bases, with 1 base left between them. This CDR3 contains 10 residues. The CDR3 protein is CASRQETQYF. The CDR3 nucleotides read TGTGCCAGCAGGCAAGAGACCCAGTACTTC.

This clonotype was picked up a small number of times. The rearrangement uses TRBV28 and TRBJ2-5; D is unresolved. Trimming removed 5 bases at V and 5 bases at J, with 12 bases between. This CDR3 is built from 13 residues. Germline V lookup: CDR1 MDHEN, CDR2 SYDVKM. The CDR3 sequence is CASSQPALETQYF. DNA of the CDR3: TGTGCCAGCAGTCAGCCCGCCCTGGAGACCCAGTACTTC.

This clonotype was counted once. The junction departs from the called germline gene at one end, perhaps through a read error. DNA for the CDR3: TGCAGTGTTAGAGAGGCCGGGAGGTCCTACGAGCAGTACTTC. Its protein product is CSVREAGRSYEQYF. This sequence joins TRBV20-1 and TRBJ2-7, with 7 bases lining up with TRBD2. The CDR3 runs 14 residues. Per the germline V gene, CDR1 is DFQATT and CDR2 is SNEGSKA (reference sequence).

Only a few counts were recorded for this clonotype. The chain couples TRBV5-5 to TRBJ1-2; D might be TRBD1 (5 bases). The CDR3 extends over 14 amino acids. Germline V CDR1 and CDR2: SGHKS, YYEKEE (reference sequence). V was trimmed by 1 base and J by 4 bases, leaving 11 bases between them. The CDR3 is CASSLSGGAYGYTF. CDR3 DNA sequence: TGTGCCAGCAGCTTGTCCGGAGGGGCCTATGGCTACACCTTC. The entire variable domain, with the rest obtained from reference TRBV5-5 and TRBJ1-2, is as follows: DAGVTQSPTHLIKTRGQQVTLRCSPISGHKSVSWYQQVLGQGPQFIFQYYEKEERGRGNFPDRFSARQFPNYSSELNVNALLLGDSALYLCASSLSGGAYGYTFGSGTRLTVV.

This clonotype was picked up a small number of times. This chain uses TRBV5-4 with TRBJ2-5; D not certain. CDR1 is SGHNT and CDR2 is YYREEE in the germline V gene (reference sequence). The CDR3 runs to 14 residues. Trimming took off 0 bases at V and 3 bases at J, with 9 bases between the two ends. CDR3 amino acids: CASSLGQAKETQYF. The DNA of the CDR3 is TGTGCCAGCAGCTTGGGGCAGGCGAAAGAGACCCAGTACTTC.

V usage is TRBV4-1 and J usage is TRBJ1-1; TRBD1 aligns across 7 bases. V lost 1 base to trimming and J lost 1 base; unmatched junction nucleotides: 6. Germline V gives CDR1 MGHRA, CDR2 YSYEKL. CDR3 length equals 16 residues. The CDR3 reads CASSQGPTGWNTEAFF. In DNA form, the CDR3 reads TGCGCCAGCAGCCAAGGCCCGACAGGGTGGAACACTGAAGCTTTCTTT.

The V gene is TRBV5-1, the J gene TRBJ2-3; 10 positions match TRBD2. CDR3 length: 16 amino acids. V lost 0 bases, J lost 4 bases, and 5 bases stayed unmatched. Germline V gives CDR1 SGHRS, CDR2 YFSETQ. The CDR3 region has the DNA TGCGCCAGCAGCTTGGTTCCTAGCGGGAGTTCAGATACGCAGTATTTT. Its translation is CASSLVPSGSSDTQYF.

As for this clonotype: A much larger clone lies a single base off, so this may be a read error. The chain uses TRBV5-1 and TRBJ2-1, with 7 bases that match TRBD1. Unmatched junction bases numbered 4, after V lost 4 bases and J lost 0 bases. Germline V gives CDR1 SGHRS, CDR2 YFSETQ. The length of the CDR3 is 15 residues. CDR3 residues: CASSQQGCSYNEQFF. The CDR3 bases are TGCGCCAGCAGCCAACAGGGGTGCTCCTACAATGAGCAGTTCTTC. Filled out from reference TRBV5-1 and TRBJ2-1, the complete variable domain reads KAGVTQTPRYLIKTRGQQVTLSCSPISGHRSVSWYQQTPGQGLQFLFEYFSETQRNKGNFPGRFSGRQFSNSRSEMNVSTLELGDSALYLCASSQQGCSYNEQFFGPGTRLTVL.

This clonotype was observed many times. The chain is built from TRBV6-5 and TRBJ1-2; D uncertain. This CDR3 region has 14 residues. Trimming removed 2 bases at V and 0 bases at J, with 7 bases between. Per the germline V gene, CDR1 is MNHEY and CDR2 is SVGAGI. In DNA form, the CDR3 reads TGTGCCAGCAGTTACGGTGTGACTAACTATGGCTACACCTTC. It specifies CASSYGVTNYGYTF.

This clonotype came up many times. The V gene is TRBV6-6, the J gene TRBJ1-1, with unresolved D. CDR1 MNHNY and CDR2 SVGAGI come from the germline V gene (reference sequence). V dropped 0 bases and J dropped 3 bases, with 5 bases sitting between them. This CDR3 comprises 13 residues. The chain's CDR3 is CASSYSTDTEAFF. CDR3 coding DNA: TGTGCCAGCAGTTACTCTACAGACACTGAAGCTTTCTTT.

V and J are TRBV5-1 and TRBJ2-5; D possibly corresponds to TRBD1 (6 bases). V lost 2 bases and J 1 base, leaving 9 bases between the germline ends. CDR3 length: 14 amino acids. Germline V lookup: CDR1 SGHRS, CDR2 YFSETQ. The CDR3 coding sequence is TGCGCCAGCAGCTTACAGGGAGCCCAAGAGACCCAGTACTTC. As protein: CASSLQGAQETQYF.

The chain combines TRBV20-1 with TRBJ2-1; tentative D call: TRBD2 (5 bases). The V gene's germline CDR1 is DFQATT and CDR2 SNEGSKA (reference sequence). With 3 bases removed from V and 0 bases from J, the gap between germline ends came to 9 bases. This CDR3 spans 14 amino acids. In nucleotides, the CDR3 is TGCAGTGCTAGGAGCGGTAACTCCTACAATGAGCAGTTCTTC. As protein: CSARSGNSYNEQFF.

The chain recombines TRBV7-2 with TRBJ2-7, with 8 nucleotides matching TRBD2. There are 15 residues in the CDR3. J gave up 2 bases and V 0 bases, and 3 bases lay outside the gene matches. Germline assignment: CDR1 SGHTA and CDR2 FQGNSA. The CDR3 region is CASSLAAGGTYEQYF. As DNA, the CDR3 is TGTGCCAGCAGCTTAGCCGCGGGAGGAACCTACGAGCAGTACTTC.

The genes are TRBV7-2 and TRBJ2-7; unclear D gene. Germline CDR1 and CDR2: SGHTA and FQGNSA. This CDR3 is built from 13 residues. Trimming left V 5 bases short and J 6 bases short, with 14 bases between. CDR3 loop: CASSVGRVREQYF. CDR3 DNA: TGTGCCAGCAGCGTAGGTCGAGTGCGCGAGCAGTACTTC.

The chain joins TRBV6-5 to TRBJ2-7; D is possibly TRBD2 (6 bases). CDR1 and CDR2 (germline): MNHEY, SVGAGI. This CDR3 has 14 amino acids. V was pared by 5 bases and J by 6 bases, with 17 bases between. CDR3 nucleotides: TGTGCCAGCAGTACCCCCGGGAGAAAATGCGAGCAGTACTTC. Translating it yields CASSTPGRKCEQYF.

The chain has TRBV7-8 and TRBJ1-1; 7 nucleotides match TRBD1. This CDR3 is built from 15 residues. After removal of 3 bases from V and 4 bases from J, the junction contained 8 bases not matched to a gene. The germline V gene has CDR1 SGHVS and CDR2 FQNEAQ. CDR3 sequence: CASSFNWDRPTEAFF. In DNA form, the CDR3 reads TGTGCCAGCAGCTTTAATTGGGACAGACCCACTGAAGCTTTCTTT.

This chain links TRBV6-2 or TRBV6-3 with TRBJ1-1, with no clear D. The CDR3 sequence is 13 residues long. The V end was cut by 10 bases, the J end by 0 bases, with 12 bases between. CDR1 MNHEY and CDR2 SVGEGT come from the germline V gene. The DNA of the CDR3 is TGTGCCACCCACGGCGCCATGAACACTGAAGCTTTCTTT. Translating it yields CATHGAMNTEAFF.

The rearrangement links TRBV24-1 to TRBJ2-1; TRBD2 matches at 7 bases. Germline CDR1 is KGHDR and CDR2 is SFDVKD. Trimming took 6 bases from V and 9 from J; bases not matched to a gene: 7. This CDR3 contains 13 residues. The chain's CDR3 is CATSKRGGFEQFF. In DNA, the CDR3 is TGTGCCACCAGTAAGCGGGGTGGGTTTGAGCAGTTCTTC.

The rearrangement joins TRBV20-1 to TRBJ2-3, with 8 bases identical to TRBD2. CDR1 DFQATT and CDR2 SNEGSKA come from the germline V gene (reference sequence). This CDR3 is 15 amino acids long. J gave up 0 bases and V 3 bases, and 5 bases lay outside the gene matches. The CDR3 DNA follows: TGCAGTGCTAGCGGGAGGGCCCTAAGCACAGATACGCAGTATTTT. Amino acids: CSASGRALSTDTQYF.

In DNA, the CDR3 is TGTGCCAGCAGCCGCGGTGGCCTTGGAGAAGAGACCCAGTACTTC. This gives the protein CASSRGGLGEETQYF. J is TRBJ2-5 and V is TRBV7-6, with D hard to call. Germline V gene data show CDR1 as SGHVS and CDR2 as FNYEAQ. Trimming left V 5 bases short and J 3 bases short, with 16 bases between. The CDR3 sequence is 15 residues long.

This clonotype is categorized as medium-sized (0.01 to 0.1%). The genes are TRBV20-1 and TRBJ2-3, with 8 nucleotides matching TRBD2. Germline V gene lookup returns CDR1 DFQATT and CDR2 SNEGSKA (reference sequence). The junction had 8 bases not matched to a gene; V was cut back by 3 bases and J by 6 bases. The CDR3 consists of 14 residues. The CDR3 here is CSARAGLVLDTQYF. CDR3 nucleotide sequence: TGCAGTGCTAGGGCGGGACTAGTTCTGGATACGCAGTATTTT.

This clonotype has a handful of counts. The chain is built from TRBV24-1 and TRBJ1-5; D uncertain. Per the germline V gene, CDR1 is KGHDR and CDR2 is SFDVKD. V lost 5 bases and J lost 2, with 12 bases in between. The CDR3 spans 15 residues. This chain's CDR3 is CATSGTGFGNQPQHF. DNA for the CDR3: TGTGCCACCAGTGGGACCGGTTTCGGCAATCAGCCCCAGCATTTT.

This clonotype came up a few times. The V gene is TRBV5-1, the J gene TRBJ1-5, with 8 bases fitting TRBD1. This CDR3 spans 15 amino acids. J gave up 4 bases and V 0 bases, and 3 bases lay outside the gene matches. The germline gives CDR1 SGHRS, CDR2 YFSETQ. The CDR3 DNA reads TGCGCCAGCAGCTTGGAGACAGGGGCAAATCAGCCCCAGCATTTT. Residues: CASSLETGANQPQHF.